These 18 T cell receptor beta chains were all obtained from the same sample, sequenced in a study of blood T cell repertoires in COVID-19 (dated by TCRdb to 2019 to 2021). Library preparation was by the immunoSEQ multiplex PCR assay. TCRdb retrieved this table from immuneACCESS and kept in-frame rearrangements only. Not all clones are present; in checked studies, unresolved V genes account for under half, and no reason is known for the remainder. The sample includes some 100,000 clones, with 80% to 90% observed a single time. Roughly 17% of the sample goes to the ten largest clones. The sample consisted of peripheral blood. These receptors originate from a human donor in a cohort sampled during active COVID-19.

The chain employs TRBV19 and TRBJ1-5; perhaps TRBD1 as D (6 bases). Trimming took off 5 bases at V and 3 bases at J, with 20 bases between the two ends. This CDR3 contains 17 residues. The germline gives CDR1 LNHDA, CDR2 SQIVND (reference sequence). The CDR3 region has the DNA TGTGCCAGTAGTCCGATGACAGGCGTTGGACCCAATCAGCCCCAGCATTTT. This codes for CASSPMTGVGPNQPQHF.

In this sample, this clone turned up once. The gene calls are TRBV9 and TRBJ1-2, with D tentatively TRBD1 (5 bases). Per the germline V gene, CDR1 is SGDLS and CDR2 is YYNGEE. This CDR3 has 15 amino acids. The V gene lost 4 bases and the J gene lost 4 bases, with 17 bases spanning the gap. CDR3 sequence (DNA): TGTGCCAGCAGCTCTTTGACAGCAGCTGTCTATGGCTACACCTTC. Its protein is CASSSLTAAVYGYTF.

The gene calls are TRBV4-3 and TRBJ1-2, with 8 nucleotides matching TRBD1. The CDR3 totals 15 residues. CDR1 and CDR2 (germline): LGHNA, YSLEER. With V trimmed by 3 bases and J by 2 bases, 5 bases remained unmatched. The CDR3 spells CASSQERTGNYGYTF. CDR3 DNA sequence: TGCGCCAGCAGCCAGGAAAGGACAGGGAACTATGGCTACACCTTC.

The J gene is TRBJ2-5, the V gene TRBV15; tentative D call: TRBD2 (6 bases). Per germline, CDR1 LNHNV and CDR2 YYDKDF (reference sequence). V shed 1 base and J shed 2 bases, with 8 bases lying between them. The CDR3 is 14 amino acids. The CDR3 coding sequence is TGTGCCACCAGCAGAGTGGGGGGACAAGAGACCCAGTACTTC. Translating gives CATSRVGGQETQYF.

V is TRBV10-2 and J is TRBJ1-2, with no clear D. This CDR3 comprises 13 residues. Between the trimmed V and J ends, which lost 1 base and 2 bases, there was a span of 5 bases. The germline V gene encodes CDR1 WSHSY and CDR2 SAAADI. The CDR3 loop reads CASSEWQNYGYTF. The CDR3 DNA reads as TGCGCCAGCAGTGAGTGGCAGAACTATGGCTACACCTTC.

This chain joins TRBV4-2 and TRBJ1-1; D remains ambiguous. This CDR3 spans 14 amino acids. The ends were cut back, 0 bases at V and 1 base at J, with 6 bases in the middle. CDR1 and CDR2 from the germline V gene are LGHNA and YNFKEQ. The CDR3 spells CASSQEPGNTEAFF. CDR3 coding DNA: TGTGCCAGCAGCCAAGAGCCAGGGAACACTGAAGCTTTCTTT.

CDR3 region: CASSQENLGTSPGELFF. DNA for the CDR3: TGCGCCAGCAGCCAAGAAAACCTTGGGACTAGCCCCGGGGAGCTGTTTTTT. J is TRBJ2-2 and V is TRBV4-3, with 9 bases identical to TRBD2. The V segment lost 0 bases and the J segment 6 bases; nucleotides outside the gene matches: 8. The CDR3 totals 17 residues. CDR1 LGHNA and CDR2 YSLEER come from the germline V gene.

The chain carries TRBV6-6 and TRBJ2-2; no definite D call. The V gene lost 4 bases and the J gene lost 4 bases, with 4 bases spanning the gap. There are 12 residues in the CDR3. Germline CDR1 MNHNY, CDR2 SVGAGI (reference sequence). The DNA for the CDR3 is TGTGCCAGCAGTTCGAGCACCGGGGAGCTGTTTTTT. Encoded protein: CASSSSTGELFF.

Concerning this clone itself: One end of the junction does not line up with germline, which may come from a read error. The rearrangement uses TRBV10-3 and TRBJ2-1; tentatively, D is TRBD1 (6 bases). Germline-derived CDR1 and CDR2 are ENHRY and SYGVKD. The CDR3 runs to 14 residues. The DNA of the CDR3 is TGTGCCACCACCGGGACATACTCCAACAATGAGCAGTTCTTC. Residues: CATTGTYSNNEQFF.

The CDR3 here is CASSEAFGPIYEQYF. The CDR3 bases are TGTGCCAGCAGTGAAGCTTTTGGGCCGATATACGAGCAGTACTTC. The gene calls are TRBV6-1 and TRBJ2-7, with D uncertain. The length of the CDR3 is 15 residues. V was cut by 0 bases and J by 4 bases, with 13 bases left in between. The germline gives CDR1 MNHNS, CDR2 SASEGT.

The V call is TRBV19, the J call TRBJ1-5; TRBD1 might be the D (6 bases). The V gene's germline CDR1 is LNHDA and CDR2 SQIVND (reference sequence). V lost 6 bases, J lost 5 bases, and 14 bases lay in between. CDR3 length: 14 amino acids. Written as DNA, the CDR3 is TGTGCCAGTAGCCCGGGACAAGTCTATCAGCCCCAGCATTTT. It is translated as CASSPGQVYQPQHF.

The chain is built from TRBV5-6 and TRBJ1-1, with D tentatively TRBD1 (6 bases). CDR1 and CDR2 from the germline V gene are SGHDT and YYEEEE. The V end lost 4 bases, the J end lost 7 bases, and 20 bases lay between the germline ends. The CDR3 runs 15 residues. The CDR3, as DNA: TGTGCCAGCAGCAAACTTGGTGGGGGCCTAAATGAAGCTTTCTTT. Encoded protein: CASSKLGGGLNEAFF.

The J gene is TRBJ2-7, the V gene TRBV6-5; 8 bases align to TRBD1. The junction had 2 bases not matched to a gene; V was cut back by 0 bases and J by 1 base. The CDR3 totals 15 residues. Germline V gene sequence: CDR1 MNHEY, CDR2 SVGAGI. CDR3 protein: CASSYSGTGSYEQYF. CDR3 DNA sequence: TGTGCCAGCAGTTACTCCGGGACAGGTTCCTACGAGCAGTACTTC.

The chain carries TRBV18 and TRBJ1-1, with D possibly TRBD1 on 6 matching bases. Germline CDR1 is KGHSH and CDR2 is LQKENI. CDR3 length equals 15 residues. Trimming pared 5 bases from V and 5 bases from J, leaving 18 bases between. CDR3 loop: CASSAWGQGKTEAFF. CDR3 nucleotides: TGTGCCAGCTCAGCGTGGGGCCAGGGGAAGACTGAAGCTTTCTTT.

The chain joins TRBV7-3 to TRBJ1-6; D gene uncertain. V was cut by 3 bases and J by 0 bases, with 6 bases left in between. The V gene's germline CDR1 is SGHTA and CDR2 FQGTGA. The CDR3 runs to 15 residues. CDR3 loop: CASSFSSSYNSPLHF. The CDR3 nucleotides are TGTGCCAGCAGCTTCTCGAGCTCCTATAATTCACCCCTCCACTTT.

The chain joins TRBV10-3 to TRBJ2-1; TRBD1 might be the D (6 bases). The CDR3 consists of 14 residues. V lost 7 bases and J lost 2, with 12 bases in between. Per the germline V gene, CDR1 is ENHRY and CDR2 is SYGVKD. CDR3 bases: TGTGCCATCACCGACGACAGGACCTACAATGAGCAGTTCTTC. It encodes CAITDDRTYNEQFF.

This clone was seen just once. The chain is built from TRBV4-3 and TRBJ2-7; 7 bases line up with TRBD1. The CDR3 has 14 amino acids. CDR1 and CDR2 (germline): LGHNA, YSLEER. The V segment lost 1 base and the J segment 3 bases; nucleotides outside the gene matches: 3. The DNA for the CDR3 is TGCGCCAGCAGCCAAGCTCCAGGGGGCTACGAGCAGTACTTC. It is translated as CASSQAPGGYEQYF.

V usage is TRBV6-1 and J usage is TRBJ2-2; D is possibly TRBD2 (6 bases). CDR1 is MNHNS, CDR2 SASEGT, per germline. CDR3 length: 15 residues. Trimming took off 2 bases at V and 7 bases at J, with 14 bases between the two ends. The CDR3 DNA reads as TGTGCCAGCAGTGAACTTGGCGGGGCCGTCGGGGAGCTGTTTTTT. Protein product: CASSELGGAVGELFF.